The TCR beta chain under discussion was sequenced for a study of blood T cell repertoires in COVID-19. Background on the study: T cells, B-cell-depleted T cells, or PBMCs provided the cDNA or gDNA that served as material.

The table came from immunoSEQ multiplex PCR; TCRdb's copy has only in-frame clones and leaves some out. The sample lists over 250,000 clones, approximately 90% occurring once. The CDR3 loop spans 13 amino acids. The V segment lost 8 bases and the J segment 2 bases; nucleotides outside the gene matches: 6. The germline V gene encodes CDR1 SEHNR and CDR2 FQNEAQ (reference sequence). Membership in each cohort depended on participant-reported clinical history. The recovered donors of Cohort 3 showed two negative PCRs, clearance, or symptom resolution. Sequencing used PBMCs or T cells enriched from blood (not recorded which). The gene calls are TRBV7-9 and TRBJ2-7; TRBD1 aligns across 7 bases. This TCR was sampled from a woman between 18 and 30 years old who had recovered from COVID-19. DNA of the CDR3: TGTGCCAGCTGCCCAGGGGGTACCTACGAGCAGTACTTC. This encodes CASCPGGTYEQYF. Based on the CDR3 plus reference TRBV7-9 and TRBJ2-7, the full variable domain is DTGVSQNPRHKITKRGQNVTFRCDPISEHNRLYWYRQTLGQGPEFLTYFQNEAQLEKSRLLSDRFSAERPKGSFSTLEIQRTEQGDSAMYLCASCPGGTYEQYFGPGTRLTVT.